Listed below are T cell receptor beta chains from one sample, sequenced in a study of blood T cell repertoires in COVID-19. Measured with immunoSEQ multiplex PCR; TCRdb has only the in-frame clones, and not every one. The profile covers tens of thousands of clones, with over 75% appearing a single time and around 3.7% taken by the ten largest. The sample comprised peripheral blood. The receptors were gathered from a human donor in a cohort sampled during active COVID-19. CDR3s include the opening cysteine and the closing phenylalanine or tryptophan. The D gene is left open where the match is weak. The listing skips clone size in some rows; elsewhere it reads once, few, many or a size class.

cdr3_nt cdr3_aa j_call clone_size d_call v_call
TGTGCCAGCAGACCTGAACAGGGGAATCAGCCCCAGCATTTT CASRPEQGNQPQHF TRBJ1-5 once TRBD1 TRBV2
TGTGCCAGCAGTGAAGTTCTACAGGGGCTAGAAGAGACCCAGTACTTC CASSEVLQGLEETQYF TRBJ2-5 NA TRBD1 TRBV2
TGTGCCAGCAGCTTCCGACAGGGCGGACAAGAGACCCAGTACTTC CASSFRQGGQETQYF TRBJ2-5 NA TRBD1 TRBV5-4
TGTGCCAGCAGTGAAGTTGGACAGCCAGGTAGTCAGCCCCAGCATTTT CASSEVGQPGSQPQHF TRBJ1-5 NA NA TRBV6-1
TGTGCCACCAGCAGAGACGAATCCAGGAGGAGAAGCAATCAGCCCCAGCATTTT CATSRDESRRRSNQPQHF TRBJ1-5 NA NA TRBV15
TGCGCCAGCAGCCAAGGTATCCCCAGGGGTGGAGTTCGTCAGCCCCAGCATTTT CASSQGIPRGGVRQPQHF TRBJ1-5 NA NA TRBV4-1
TGTGCCAGCAGCTCCCGACTAGCGACGAAAACCGGGGAGCTGTTTTTT CASSSRLATKTGELFF TRBJ2-2 NA TRBD2 TRBV7-6
TGTGCCACCAGCAGAGATCCTAGCGGAGGTTGGGATACGCAGTATTTT CATSRDPSGGWDTQYF TRBJ2-3 NA TRBD2 TRBV15
TGTGCCAGTAGTAGGAGACAGGGGGACACTGAAGCTTTCTTT CASSRRQGDTEAFF TRBJ1-1 NA TRBD1 TRBV19
TGTGCCAGCAGCGTAGGCCCCACAGGGGGGAACACTGAAGCTTTCTTT CASSVGPTGGNTEAFF TRBJ1-1 NA TRBD1 TRBV9
TGTGCCAGCAGCGCCATTTTAGCGGGAGGGCCAGATACGCAGTATTTT CASSAILAGGPDTQYF TRBJ2-3 NA TRBD2 TRBV9
TGTGCCAGCAGCTACGGCGGGGTAAACACCGGGGAGCTGTTTTTT CASSYGGVNTGELFF TRBJ2-2 NA NA TRBV5-8
TGTGCCAGTATGTGGAGCAGGGGGAATGAAAAACTGTTTTTT CASMWSRGNEKLFF TRBJ1-4 few TRBD1 TRBV19
TGTGCCAGTAGTATGTTGTACACCCCCTTGAAGGAGCAGTTCTTC CASSMLYTPLKEQFF TRBJ2-1 NA NA TRBV19
TGTGCCAGCAGTGAAGGAAAAATTTCCCCGGGGAATTCACCCCTCCACTTT CASSEGKISPGNSPLHF TRBJ1-6 few NA TRBV6-1
TGTGCCAGCAGCTCCCCCGAGATGAGGTCCTATGGCTACACCTTC CASSSPEMRSYGYTF TRBJ1-2 NA NA TRBV13
TGCGCCACCGCGCTATCGGACAGTACCTATGGCTACACCTTC CATALSDSTYGYTF TRBJ1-2 NA NA TRBV10-2
TGCAGTGCTGCGGCCTACAATGAGCAGTTCTTC CSAAAYNEQFF TRBJ2-1 NA NA TRBV20-1
TGTGCCAGCTCACCCTCGACAGGGGTAAGCGAGCAGTACTTC CASSPSTGVSEQYF TRBJ2-7 NA TRBD1 TRBV18
TGTGCCATCAGTGCGCTTGGAGGGTCCTACGAGCAGTACTTC CAISALGGSYEQYF TRBJ2-7 NA NA TRBV10-3
TGTGCCTGGAGTGTACCAGGATTTGGCTACTATGGCTACACCTTC CAWSVPGFGYYGYTF TRBJ1-2 NA NA TRBV30
TGTGCCAGCAGCCCCGCCCCAAGGAGCTCCTACGAGCAGTACTTC CASSPAPRSSYEQYF TRBJ2-7 NA NA TRBV9
TGTGCCAGCAGCGCCCGCAGCGGGATGAACACCGGGGAGCTGTTTTTT CASSARSGMNTGELFF TRBJ2-2 once TRBD2 TRBV11-3
TGTGCCTGGTCGGGACAGCCCAACTATGGCTACACCTTC CAWSGQPNYGYTF TRBJ1-2 NA TRBD1 TRBV30
TGTGCCAGCAGTTCCACAGGGTTGAACACTGAAGCTTTCTTT CASSSTGLNTEAFF TRBJ1-1 NA NA TRBV28
TGTGCCTGGAGTAACGGACTGCACGAGCAGTACTTC CAWSNGLHEQYF TRBJ2-7 NA NA TRBV30
TGTGCCTGGAGTGTACCCCTAGCCGGGACAGTCAGCTATGGCTACACCTTC CAWSVPLAGTVSYGYTF TRBJ1-2 NA TRBD1 TRBV30
TGTGCCAGCAGTTACCCGGGGACAGGGGATACTGAAGCTTTCTTT CASSYPGTGDTEAFF TRBJ1-1 NA TRBD1 TRBV6-5
TGTGCCAGCAGTTTACTGCCCACGCGGGGCATTCATGAAAAACTGTTTTTT CASSLLPTRGIHEKLFF TRBJ1-4 NA NA TRBV28
TGTGCCAGCAGCTCGGCAGGGGGCTCACCCCTCCACTTT CASSSAGGSPLHF TRBJ1-6 once TRBD1 TRBV27
TGTGCCAGCAGTTTCCTGGACAGGTCTCGTTCTTGGGGTGAGCAGTTCTTC CASSFLDRSRSWGEQFF TRBJ2-1 NA TRBD1 TRBV27
TGTGCCAGTAGTATAAGCCACGATGAGCAGTTCTTC CASSISHDEQFF TRBJ2-1 NA NA TRBV19
TGTGCCAGCAGCGCGGCTAGCGGGGGGGCAACTACGCAGTATTTT CASSAASGGATTQYF TRBJ2-3 NA TRBD2 TRBV9
TGCAGCGTTGAAGGAACAACAGGCACCTACGAGCAGTACTTC CSVEGTTGTYEQYF TRBJ2-7 once NA TRBV29-1
TGTGCCAGCGGGGGGACGGGACCCCCCGGGGAGCTGTTTTTT CASGGTGPPGELFF TRBJ2-2 NA NA TRBV2
TGTGCCAGCAGCCAAGAAAGCTTTACTCAGCCCCAGCATTTT CASSQESFTQPQHF TRBJ1-5 NA NA TRBV3-1/TRBV3-2
TGCGCCAGCAGCCAAGAAGACAGGTCTGTCTTCGGCTACACCTTC CASSQEDRSVFGYTF TRBJ1-2 NA NA TRBV4-1
TGTGCCAGCAGCCCCCGGGGCACTGAAGCTTTCTTT CASSPRGTEAFF TRBJ1-1 once NA TRBV7-9
TGTGCCAGCAGCGTAAACCAAGCGTCCCTTAGAGACGAGCAGTACTTC CASSVNQASLRDEQYF TRBJ2-7 NA NA TRBV9
TGTGCCACCCTGGGACTGCTTAACACTGAAGCTTTCTTT CATLGLLNTEAFF TRBJ1-1 NA NA TRBV19
TGTGCCAGCAGTGAACTCCAGGGGTTATACCAGTTCTTC CASSELQGLYQFF TRBJ2-1 NA NA TRBV25-1
TGTGCCACCAGTGGGTCAGGGGGAAAAGGCACAGATACGCAGTATTTT CATSGSGGKGTDTQYF TRBJ2-3 NA TRBD1 TRBV24-1
TGTGCCAGCAGCGTCCCTAGCGGGAGTATGGTGGCCTACAATGAGCAGTTCTTC CASSVPSGSMVAYNEQFF TRBJ2-1 NA TRBD2 TRBV7-2
TGTGCCAGCAGCGCACAGGGCAGCTACACCTTC CASSAQGSYTF TRBJ1-2 NA NA TRBV9
TGTGCCAGCAGACTGGGGACAGATAATTCACCCCTCCACTTT CASRLGTDNSPLHF TRBJ1-6 NA TRBD1 TRBV3-1/TRBV3-2